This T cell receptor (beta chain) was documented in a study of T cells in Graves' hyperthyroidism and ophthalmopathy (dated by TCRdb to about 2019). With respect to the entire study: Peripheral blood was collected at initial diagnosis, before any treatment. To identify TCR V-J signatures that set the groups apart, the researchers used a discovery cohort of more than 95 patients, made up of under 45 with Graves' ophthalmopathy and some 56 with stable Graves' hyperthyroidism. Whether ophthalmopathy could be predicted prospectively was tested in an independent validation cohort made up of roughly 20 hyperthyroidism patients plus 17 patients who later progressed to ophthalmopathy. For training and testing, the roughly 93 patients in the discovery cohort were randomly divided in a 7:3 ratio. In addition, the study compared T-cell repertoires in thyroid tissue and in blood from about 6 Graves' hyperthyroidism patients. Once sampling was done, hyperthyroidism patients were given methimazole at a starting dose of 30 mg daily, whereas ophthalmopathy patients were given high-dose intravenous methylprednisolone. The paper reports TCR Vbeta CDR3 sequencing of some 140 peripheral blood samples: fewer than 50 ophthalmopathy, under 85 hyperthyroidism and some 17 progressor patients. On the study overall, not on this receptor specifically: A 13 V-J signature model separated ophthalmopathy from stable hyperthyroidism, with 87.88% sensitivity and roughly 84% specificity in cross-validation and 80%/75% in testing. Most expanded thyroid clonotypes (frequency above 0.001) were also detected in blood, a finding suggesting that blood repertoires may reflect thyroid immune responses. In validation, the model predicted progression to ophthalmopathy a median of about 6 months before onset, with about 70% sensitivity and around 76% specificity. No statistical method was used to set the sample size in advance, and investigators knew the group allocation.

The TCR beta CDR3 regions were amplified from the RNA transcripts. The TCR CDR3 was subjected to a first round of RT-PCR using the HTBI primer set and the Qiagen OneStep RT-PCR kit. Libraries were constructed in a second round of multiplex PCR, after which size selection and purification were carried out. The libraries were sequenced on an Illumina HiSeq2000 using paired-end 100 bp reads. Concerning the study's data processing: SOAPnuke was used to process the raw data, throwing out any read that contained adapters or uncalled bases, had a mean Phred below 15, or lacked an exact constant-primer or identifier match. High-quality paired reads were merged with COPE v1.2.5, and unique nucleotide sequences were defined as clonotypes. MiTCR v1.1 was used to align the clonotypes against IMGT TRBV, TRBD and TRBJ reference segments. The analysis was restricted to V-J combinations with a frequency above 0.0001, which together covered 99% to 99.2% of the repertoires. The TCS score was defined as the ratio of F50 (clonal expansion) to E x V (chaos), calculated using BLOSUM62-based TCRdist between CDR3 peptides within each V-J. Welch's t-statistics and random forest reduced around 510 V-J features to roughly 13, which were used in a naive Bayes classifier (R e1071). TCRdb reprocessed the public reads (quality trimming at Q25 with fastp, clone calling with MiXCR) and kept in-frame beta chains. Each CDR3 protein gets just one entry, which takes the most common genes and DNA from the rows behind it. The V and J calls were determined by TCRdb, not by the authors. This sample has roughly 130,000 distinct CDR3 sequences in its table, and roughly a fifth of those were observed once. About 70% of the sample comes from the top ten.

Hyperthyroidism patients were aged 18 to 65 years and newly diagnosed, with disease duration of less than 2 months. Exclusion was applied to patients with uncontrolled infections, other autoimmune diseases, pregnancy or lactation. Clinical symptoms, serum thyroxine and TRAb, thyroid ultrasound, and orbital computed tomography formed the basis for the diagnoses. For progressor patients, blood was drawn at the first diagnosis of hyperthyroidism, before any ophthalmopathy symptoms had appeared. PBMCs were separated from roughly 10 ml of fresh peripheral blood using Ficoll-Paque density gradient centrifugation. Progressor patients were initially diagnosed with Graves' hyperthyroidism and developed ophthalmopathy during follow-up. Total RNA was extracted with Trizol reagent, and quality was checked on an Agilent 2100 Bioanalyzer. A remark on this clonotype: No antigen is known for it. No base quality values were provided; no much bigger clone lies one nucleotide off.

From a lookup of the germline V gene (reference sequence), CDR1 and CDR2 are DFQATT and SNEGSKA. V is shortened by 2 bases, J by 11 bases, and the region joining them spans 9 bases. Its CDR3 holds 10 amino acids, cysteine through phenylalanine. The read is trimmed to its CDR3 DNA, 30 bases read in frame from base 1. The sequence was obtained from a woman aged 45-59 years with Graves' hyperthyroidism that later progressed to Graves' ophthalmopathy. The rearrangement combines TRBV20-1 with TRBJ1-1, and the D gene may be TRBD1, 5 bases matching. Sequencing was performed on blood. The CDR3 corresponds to CSARSGKAFF. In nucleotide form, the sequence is TGCAGTGCTAGATCAGGGAAGGCTTTCTTT.